The rows below give T cell receptor beta chains drawn from one sample of a study of blood T cell repertoires in COVID-19. Profiled with immunoSEQ multiplex PCR; TCRdb holds only in-frame clones, not every one. The repertoire has around 300,000 clones, approximately 82% of them found once; the top ten carry about 3%. Sequenced material: peripheral blood. The receptors shown here come from a man aged 30-40 years with active or convalescent COVID-19. The CDR3 runs from the conserved cysteine through the conserved F or W. A D gene is named only where the DNA matches it firmly. Size is omitted from some rows. Given values are once, few, many or a class for expanded clones.

V	size	D	J	DNA	CDR3
TRBV7-8	NA	NA	TRBJ1-3	TGTGCCAGCAGCTTATGGGAGTCGGGAAACACCATATATTTT	CASSLWESGNTIYF
TRBV7-9	NA	NA	TRBJ2-2	TGTGCCAGCAGCCCACTAGGGATCGGGGAGCTGTTTTTT	CASSPLGIGELFF
TRBV5-4	NA	TRBD1	TRBJ1-1	TGTGCCAGCAGCTCCCCGACAGGGGCTGAAGCTTTCTTT	CASSSPTGAEAFF
TRBV6-5	NA	NA	TRBJ1-2	TGTGCCAGCAGCTCCCGGACATATGGCTACACCTTC	CASSSRTYGYTF
TRBV7-9	once	NA	TRBJ1-4	TGTGCCAGCAGCTTAGAAAGCGGGAGTGGTGAAAAACTGTTTTTT	CASSLESGSGEKLFF
TRBV19	few	NA	TRBJ1-3	TGTGCCAGTACCCTCGGGGGCACCATATATTTT	CASTLGGTIYF
TRBV7-7	NA	NA	TRBJ2-7	TGTGCCAGCAGCTTAGCTTTAAGGGGGGAGCAGTACTTC	CASSLALRGEQYF
TRBV9	NA	NA	TRBJ2-1	TGTGCCAGCAGCCCGGCGGCAGGAGGTGAGCAGTTCTTC	CASSPAAGGEQFF
TRBV7-6	NA	TRBD2	TRBJ2-2	TGTGCCAGCAGCGCCCGAACTAGCGGGAGCGGTTCCGGGGAGCTGTTTTTT	CASSARTSGSGSGELFF
TRBV6-5	NA	TRBD1	TRBJ1-4	TGTGCCAGCAGTACGCTGACAGGGGTTGATGAAAAACTGTTTTTT	CASSTLTGVDEKLFF
TRBV5-1	NA	TRBD1	TRBJ2-3	TGCGCCAGCAGCTTGAGAGGGACAGGCCGTGTTAATTGGTATTTT	CASSLRGTGRVNWYF